This TCR beta chain was captured by sequencing in a study of identical twins. Study outcomes and limitations: Shared out-of-frame alpha sequences (those common to twins) showed excess low generation probability. Abundant beta clonotypes from cord blood had fewer insertions, unlike memory repertoires, which showed none.

Germline CDR1 LNHNV, CDR2 YYDKDF (reference sequence). Trimming removed 1 base from V and 2 bases from J, with 12 bases in between. This CDR3 is built from 16 residues. TCRdb reprocessed the 5' RACE reads via MiXCR and lists one record per CDR3 protein. The top ten clones hold more than 2.5% of a sample with a few hundred thousand distinct CDR3 sequences, 9.5% to 10% of them seen once. This clonotype occurred many times. Its antigen is unknown. These data were likewise used in another study, on yellow fever vaccine responses in identical twins.

This receptor was taken from a young woman in good health. The rearrangement uses TRBV15 and TRBJ1-5; D unclear. The source material was PBMCs. CDR3 DNA sequence: TGTGCCACCAGCAGAGCCCCGGGTAGGCGCAATCAGCCCCAGCATTTT. This translates into CATSRAPGRRNQPQHF.